The sequence of this T cell receptor beta chain was determined in a study of radiotherapy plus CTLA-4 blockade in lung cancer. Looking at the study overall: Disease control was achieved by roughly 32% of patients, and objective responses by 18%. Study-level findings and limits: Together with interferon-beta, which increased in serum after radiation, early dynamic changes in blood T cell clones were reportedly the best predictors of response. In blood, TCR clones derived from the tumor expanded after radiotherapy plus ipilimumab.

Sequenced by immunoSEQ multiplex PCR; TCRdb stores in-frame clones only, minus some. The data show roughly 32,000 clones, roughly 79% seen once. Receiving focal radiation plus CTLA-4 blockade with ipilimumab were patients who had chemo-refractory metastatic non-small-cell lung cancer. Between the trimmed V and J ends, which lost 0 bases and 5 bases, there was a span of 15 bases. CDR1 and CDR2 from the germline V gene are SGHNT and YYREEE (reference sequence). The CDR3 runs 15 residues. About this clone itself: The antigen is undetermined.

This clonotype was sampled from a human donor with non-small cell lung cancer that progressed on radiotherapy plus ipilimumab. The starting material was peripheral blood, obtained from a patient treated with radiotherapy plus ipilimumab. The rearrangement uses TRBV5-4 and TRBJ2-7; D is tentatively TRBD1 or TRBD2 (6 bases each). Written as DNA, the CDR3 is TGTGCCAGCAGCTTGGAGGGGGGAAACCCCCACGAGCAGTACTTC. This gives the protein CASSLEGGNPHEQYF. The full variable domain, in which reference TRBV5-4 and TRBJ2-7 provide the parts outside the CDR3, is ETGVTQSPTHLIKTRGQQVTLRCSSQSGHNTVSWYQQALGQGPQFIFQYYREEENGRGNFPPRFSGLQFPNYSSELNVNALELDDSALYLCASSLEGGNPHEQYFGPGTRLTVT.